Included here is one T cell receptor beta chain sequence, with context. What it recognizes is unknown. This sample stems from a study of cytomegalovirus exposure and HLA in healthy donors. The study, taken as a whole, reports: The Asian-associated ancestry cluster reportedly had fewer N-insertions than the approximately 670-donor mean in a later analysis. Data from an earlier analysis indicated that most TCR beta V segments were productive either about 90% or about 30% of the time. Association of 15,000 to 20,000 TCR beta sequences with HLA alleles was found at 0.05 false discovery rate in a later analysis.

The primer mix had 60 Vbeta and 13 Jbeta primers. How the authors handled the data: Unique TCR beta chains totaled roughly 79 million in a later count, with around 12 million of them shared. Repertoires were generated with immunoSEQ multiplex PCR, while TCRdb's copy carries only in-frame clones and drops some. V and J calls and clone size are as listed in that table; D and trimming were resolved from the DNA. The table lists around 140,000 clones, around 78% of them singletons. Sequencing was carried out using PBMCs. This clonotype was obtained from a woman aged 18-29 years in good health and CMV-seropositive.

The CDR3 DNA reads as TGTGCCAGCAGTCTCCTACAGGGGACCCTCGAGCAGTACTTC. It translates to CASSLLQGTLEQYF. The rearrangement uses TRBV28 and TRBJ2-7; 7 bases map to TRBD1. This CDR3 comprises 14 residues. Unmatched junction bases numbered 10, after V lost 5 bases and J lost 6 bases. Germline V gene data show CDR1 as MDHEN and CDR2 as SYDVKM.